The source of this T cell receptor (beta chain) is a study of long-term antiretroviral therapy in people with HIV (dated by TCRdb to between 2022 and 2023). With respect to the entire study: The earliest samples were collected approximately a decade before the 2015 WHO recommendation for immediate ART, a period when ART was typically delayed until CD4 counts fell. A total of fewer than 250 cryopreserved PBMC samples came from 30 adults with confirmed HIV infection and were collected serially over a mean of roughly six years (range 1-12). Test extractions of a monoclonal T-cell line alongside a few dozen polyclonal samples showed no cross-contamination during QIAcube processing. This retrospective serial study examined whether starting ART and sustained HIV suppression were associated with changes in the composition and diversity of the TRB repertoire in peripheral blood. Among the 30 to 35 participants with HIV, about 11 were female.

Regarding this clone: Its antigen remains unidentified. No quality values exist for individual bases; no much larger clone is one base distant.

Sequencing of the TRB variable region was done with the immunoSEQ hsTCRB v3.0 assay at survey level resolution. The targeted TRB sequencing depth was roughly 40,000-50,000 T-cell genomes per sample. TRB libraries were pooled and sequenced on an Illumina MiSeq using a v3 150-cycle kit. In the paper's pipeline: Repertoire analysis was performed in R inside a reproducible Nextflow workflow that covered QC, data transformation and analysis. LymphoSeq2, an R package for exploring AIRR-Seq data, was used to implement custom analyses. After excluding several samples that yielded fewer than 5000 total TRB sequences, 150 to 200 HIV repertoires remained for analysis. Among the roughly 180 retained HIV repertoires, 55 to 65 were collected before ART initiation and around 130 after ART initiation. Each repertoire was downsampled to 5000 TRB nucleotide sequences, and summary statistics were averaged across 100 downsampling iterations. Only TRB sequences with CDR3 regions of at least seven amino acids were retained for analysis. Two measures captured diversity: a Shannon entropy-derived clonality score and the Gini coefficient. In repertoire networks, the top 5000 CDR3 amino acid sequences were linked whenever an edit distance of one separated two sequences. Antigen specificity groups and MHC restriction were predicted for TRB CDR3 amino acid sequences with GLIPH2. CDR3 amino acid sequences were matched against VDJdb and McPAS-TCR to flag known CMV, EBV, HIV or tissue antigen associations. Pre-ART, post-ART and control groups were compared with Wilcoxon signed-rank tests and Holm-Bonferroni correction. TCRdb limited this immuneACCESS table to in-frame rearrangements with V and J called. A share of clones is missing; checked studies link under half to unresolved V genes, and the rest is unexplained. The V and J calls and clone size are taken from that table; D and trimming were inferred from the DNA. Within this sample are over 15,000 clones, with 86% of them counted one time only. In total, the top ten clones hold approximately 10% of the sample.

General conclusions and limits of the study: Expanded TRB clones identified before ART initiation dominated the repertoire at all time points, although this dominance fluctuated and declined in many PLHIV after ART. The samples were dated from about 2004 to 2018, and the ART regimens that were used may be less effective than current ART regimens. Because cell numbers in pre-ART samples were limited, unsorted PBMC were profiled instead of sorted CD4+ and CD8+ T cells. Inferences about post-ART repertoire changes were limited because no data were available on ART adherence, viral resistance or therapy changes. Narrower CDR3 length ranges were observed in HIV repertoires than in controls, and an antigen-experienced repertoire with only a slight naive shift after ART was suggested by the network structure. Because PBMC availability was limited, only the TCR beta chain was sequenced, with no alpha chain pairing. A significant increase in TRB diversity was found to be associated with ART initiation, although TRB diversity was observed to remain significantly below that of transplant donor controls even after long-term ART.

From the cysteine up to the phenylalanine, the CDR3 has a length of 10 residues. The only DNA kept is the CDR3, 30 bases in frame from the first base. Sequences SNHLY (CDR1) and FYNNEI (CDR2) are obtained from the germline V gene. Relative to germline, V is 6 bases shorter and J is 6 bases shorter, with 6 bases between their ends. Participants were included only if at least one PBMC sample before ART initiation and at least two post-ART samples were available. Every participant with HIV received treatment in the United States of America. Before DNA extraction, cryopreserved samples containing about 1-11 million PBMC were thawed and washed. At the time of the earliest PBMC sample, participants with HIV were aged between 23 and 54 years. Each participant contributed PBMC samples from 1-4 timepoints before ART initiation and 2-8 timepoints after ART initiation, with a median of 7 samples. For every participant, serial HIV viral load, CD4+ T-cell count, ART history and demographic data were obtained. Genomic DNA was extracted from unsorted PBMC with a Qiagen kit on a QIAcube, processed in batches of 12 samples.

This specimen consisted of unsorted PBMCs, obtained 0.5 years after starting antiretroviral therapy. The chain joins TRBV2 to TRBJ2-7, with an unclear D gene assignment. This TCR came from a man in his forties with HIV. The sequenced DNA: TGTGCCAGCAGGGATACCGAGCAGTACTTC. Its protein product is CASRDTEQYF.